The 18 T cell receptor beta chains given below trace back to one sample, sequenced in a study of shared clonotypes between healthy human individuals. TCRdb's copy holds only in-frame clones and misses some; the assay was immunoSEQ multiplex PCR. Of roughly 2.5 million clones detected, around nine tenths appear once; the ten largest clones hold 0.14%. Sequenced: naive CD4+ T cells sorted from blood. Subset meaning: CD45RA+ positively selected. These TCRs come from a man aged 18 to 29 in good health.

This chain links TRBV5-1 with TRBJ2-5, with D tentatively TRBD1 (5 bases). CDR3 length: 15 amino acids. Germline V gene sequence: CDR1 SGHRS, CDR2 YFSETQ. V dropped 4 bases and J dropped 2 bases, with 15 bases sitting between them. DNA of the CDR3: TGCGCCAGCAGCCCCCAGACAGCTACTCAAGAGACCCAGTACTTC. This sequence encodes CASSPQTATQETQYF.

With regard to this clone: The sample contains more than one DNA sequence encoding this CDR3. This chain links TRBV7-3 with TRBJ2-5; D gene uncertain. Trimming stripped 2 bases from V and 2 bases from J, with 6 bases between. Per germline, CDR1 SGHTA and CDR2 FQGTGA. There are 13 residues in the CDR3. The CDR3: CASSLYTQETQYF. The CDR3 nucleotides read TGTGCCAGCAGCTTATATACACAAGAGACCCAGTACTTC. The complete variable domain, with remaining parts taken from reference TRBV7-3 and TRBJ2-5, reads GAGVSQTPSNKVTEKGKYVELRCDPISGHTALYWYRQSLGQGPEFLIYFQGTGAADDSGLPNDRFFAVRPEGSVSTLKIQRTERGDSAVYLCASSLYTQETQYFGPGTRLLVL.

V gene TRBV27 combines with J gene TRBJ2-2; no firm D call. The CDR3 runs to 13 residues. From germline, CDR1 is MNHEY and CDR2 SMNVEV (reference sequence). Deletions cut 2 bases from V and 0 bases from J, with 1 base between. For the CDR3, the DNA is TGTGCCAGCAGTTTACCGAACACCGGGGAGCTGTTTTTT. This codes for CASSLPNTGELFF.

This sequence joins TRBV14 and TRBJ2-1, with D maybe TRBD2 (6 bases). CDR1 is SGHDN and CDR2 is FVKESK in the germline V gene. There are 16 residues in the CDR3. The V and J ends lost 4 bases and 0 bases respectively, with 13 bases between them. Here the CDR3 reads CASSPPGTLSYNEQFF. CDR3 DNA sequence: TGTGCCAGCAGCCCCCCGGGGACTCTCTCCTACAATGAGCAGTTCTTC.

CDR3 in amino acids: CAWSVRGLGTDTQYF. DNA for the CDR3: TGTGCCTGGAGTGTAAGAGGGTTGGGCACAGATACGCAGTATTTT. V and J are TRBV30 and TRBJ2-3, with D tentatively TRBD2 (5 bases). The ends were cut back, 0 bases at V and 1 base at J, with 11 bases in the middle. Germline CDR1 and CDR2: GTSNPN and SVGIG (reference sequence). CDR3 length: 15 residues.

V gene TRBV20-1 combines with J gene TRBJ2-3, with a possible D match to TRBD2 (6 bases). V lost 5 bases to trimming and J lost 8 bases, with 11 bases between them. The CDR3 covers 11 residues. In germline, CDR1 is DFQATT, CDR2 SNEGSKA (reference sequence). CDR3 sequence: CSAPRGGTQYF. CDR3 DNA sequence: TGCAGTGCTCCCCGGGGAGGTACGCAGTATTTT.

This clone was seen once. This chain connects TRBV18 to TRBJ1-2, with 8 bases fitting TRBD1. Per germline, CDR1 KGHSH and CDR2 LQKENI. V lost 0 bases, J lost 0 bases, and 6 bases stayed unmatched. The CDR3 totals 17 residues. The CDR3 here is CASSPPTGATTNYGYTF. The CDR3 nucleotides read TGTGCCAGCTCACCACCGACAGGGGCGACTACTAACTATGGCTACACCTTC.

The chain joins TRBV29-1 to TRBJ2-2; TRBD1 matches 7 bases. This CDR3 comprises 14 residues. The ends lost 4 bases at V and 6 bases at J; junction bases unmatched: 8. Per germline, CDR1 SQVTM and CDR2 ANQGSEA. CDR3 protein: CSVGRQGVAGELFF. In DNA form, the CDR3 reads TGCAGCGTTGGCAGGCAGGGGGTAGCCGGGGAGCTGTTTTTT.

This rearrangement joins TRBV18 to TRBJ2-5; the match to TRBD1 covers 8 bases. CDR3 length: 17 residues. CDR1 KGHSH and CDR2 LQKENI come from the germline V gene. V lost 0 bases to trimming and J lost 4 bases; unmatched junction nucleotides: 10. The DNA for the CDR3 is TGTGCCAGCTCACCACCGATGGGACAGGTCCTCTCAGAGACCCAGTACTTC. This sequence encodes CASSPPMGQVLSETQYF. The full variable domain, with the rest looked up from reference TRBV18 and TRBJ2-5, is NAGVMQNPRHLVRRRGQEARLRCSPMKGHSHVYWYRQLPEEGLKFMVYLQKENIIDESGMPKERFSAEFPKEGPSILRIQQVVRGDSAAYFCASSPPMGQVLSETQYFGPGTRLLVL.

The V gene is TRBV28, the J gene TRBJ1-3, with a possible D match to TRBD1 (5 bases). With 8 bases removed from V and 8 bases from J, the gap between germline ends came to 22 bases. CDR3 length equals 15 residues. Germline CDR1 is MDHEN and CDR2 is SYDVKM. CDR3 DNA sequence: TGTGCCAGCGGCGACTGGGACCGCTCCGGGGACACCATATATTTT. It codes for CASGDWDRSGDTIYF.

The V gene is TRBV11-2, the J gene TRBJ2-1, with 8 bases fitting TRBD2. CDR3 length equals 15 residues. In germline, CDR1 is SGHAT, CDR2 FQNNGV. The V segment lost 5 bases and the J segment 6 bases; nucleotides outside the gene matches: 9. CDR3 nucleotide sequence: TGTGCCAGCAGCACACTAGCGGCTGGACCCAATGAGCAGTTCTTC. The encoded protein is CASSTLAAGPNEQFF.

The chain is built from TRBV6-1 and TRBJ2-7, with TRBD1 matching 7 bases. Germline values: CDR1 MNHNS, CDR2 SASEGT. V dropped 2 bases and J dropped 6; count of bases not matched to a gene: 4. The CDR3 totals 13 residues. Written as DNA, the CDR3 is TGTGCCAGCAGTGAACAACAGGGGACCGAGCAGTACTTC. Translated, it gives CASSEQQGTEQYF.

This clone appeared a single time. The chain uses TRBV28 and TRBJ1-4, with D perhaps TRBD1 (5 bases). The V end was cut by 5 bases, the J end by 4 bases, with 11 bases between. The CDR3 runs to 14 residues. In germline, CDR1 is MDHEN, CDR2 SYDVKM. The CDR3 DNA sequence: TGTGCCAGCAGTCCAGGGCAGATTAATGAAAAACTGTTTTTT. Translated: CASSPGQINEKLFF.

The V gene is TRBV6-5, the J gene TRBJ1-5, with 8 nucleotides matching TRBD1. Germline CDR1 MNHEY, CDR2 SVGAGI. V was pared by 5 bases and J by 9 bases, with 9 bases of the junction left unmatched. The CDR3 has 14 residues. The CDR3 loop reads CASSGLTGGGPQHF. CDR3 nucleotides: TGTGCCAGCAGTGGCCTAACAGGGGGAGGGCCCCAGCATTTT.

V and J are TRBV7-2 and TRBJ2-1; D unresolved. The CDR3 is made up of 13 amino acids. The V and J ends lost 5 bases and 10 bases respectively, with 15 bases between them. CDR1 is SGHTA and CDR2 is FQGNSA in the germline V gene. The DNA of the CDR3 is TGTGCCAGCAGCGGAGAGCCGGGTTTGGAGCAGTTCTTC. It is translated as CASSGEPGLEQFF.

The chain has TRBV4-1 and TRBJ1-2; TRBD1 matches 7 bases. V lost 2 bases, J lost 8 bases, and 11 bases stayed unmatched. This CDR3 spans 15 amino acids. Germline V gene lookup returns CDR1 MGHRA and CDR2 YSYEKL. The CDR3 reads CASSQTGQPRLGYTF. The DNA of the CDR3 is TGCGCCAGCAGCCAAACGGGACAGCCAAGGTTGGGCTACACCTTC.

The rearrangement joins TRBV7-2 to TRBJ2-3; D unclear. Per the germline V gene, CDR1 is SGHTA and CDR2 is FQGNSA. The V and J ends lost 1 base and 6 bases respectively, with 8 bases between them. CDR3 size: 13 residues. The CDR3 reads CASSLELVDTQYF. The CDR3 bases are TGTGCCAGCAGCTTAGAACTTGTTGATACGCAGTATTTT.

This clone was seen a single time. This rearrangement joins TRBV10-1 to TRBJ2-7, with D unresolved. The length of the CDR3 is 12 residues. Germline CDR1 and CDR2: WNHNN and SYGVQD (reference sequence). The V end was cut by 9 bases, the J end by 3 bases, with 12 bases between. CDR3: CASPRLNYEQYF. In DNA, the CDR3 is TGCGCCAGTCCTCGGTTGAACTACGAGCAGTACTTC.